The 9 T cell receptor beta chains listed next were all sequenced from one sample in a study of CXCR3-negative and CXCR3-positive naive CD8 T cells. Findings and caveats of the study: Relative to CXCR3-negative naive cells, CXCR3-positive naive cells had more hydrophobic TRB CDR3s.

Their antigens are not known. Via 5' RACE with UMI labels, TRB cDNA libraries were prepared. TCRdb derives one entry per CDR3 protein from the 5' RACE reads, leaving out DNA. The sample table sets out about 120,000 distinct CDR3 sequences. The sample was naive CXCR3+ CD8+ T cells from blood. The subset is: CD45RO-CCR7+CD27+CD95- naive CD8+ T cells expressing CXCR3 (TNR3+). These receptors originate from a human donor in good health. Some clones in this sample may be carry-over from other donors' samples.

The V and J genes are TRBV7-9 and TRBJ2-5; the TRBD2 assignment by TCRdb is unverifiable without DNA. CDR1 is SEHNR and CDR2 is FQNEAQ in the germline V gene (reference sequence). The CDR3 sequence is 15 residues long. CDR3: CASSFFASGVLTQYF.

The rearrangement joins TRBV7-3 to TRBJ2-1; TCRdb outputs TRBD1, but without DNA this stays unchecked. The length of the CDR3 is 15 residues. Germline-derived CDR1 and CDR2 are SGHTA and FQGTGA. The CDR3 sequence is CASSPRQASRDEQFF.

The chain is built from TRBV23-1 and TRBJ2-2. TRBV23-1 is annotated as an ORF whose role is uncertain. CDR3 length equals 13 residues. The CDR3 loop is CASSVSCSGELFF.

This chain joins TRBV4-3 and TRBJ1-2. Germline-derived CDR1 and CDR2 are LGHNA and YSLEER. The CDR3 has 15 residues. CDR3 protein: CASSQRRGDTRGYTF.

The CDR3 is CASSLEFRENTEAFF. The chain recombines TRBV7-9 with TRBJ1-1; TCRdb gives TRBD1 as the D gene, but with no DNA this cannot be confirmed. The CDR3 is 15 amino acids. Per the germline V gene, CDR1 is SEHNR and CDR2 is FQNEAQ (reference sequence).

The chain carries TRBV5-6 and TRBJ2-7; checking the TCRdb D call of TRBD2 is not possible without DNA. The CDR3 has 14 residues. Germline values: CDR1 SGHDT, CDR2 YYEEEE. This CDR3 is CASSFEERTYEQYF. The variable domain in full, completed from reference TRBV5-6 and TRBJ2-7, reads DAGVTQSPTHLIKTRGQQVTLRCSPKSGHDTVSWYQQALGQGPQFIFQYYEEEERQRGNFPDRFSGHQFPNYSSELNVNALLLGDSALYLCASSFEERTYEQYFGPGTRLTVT.

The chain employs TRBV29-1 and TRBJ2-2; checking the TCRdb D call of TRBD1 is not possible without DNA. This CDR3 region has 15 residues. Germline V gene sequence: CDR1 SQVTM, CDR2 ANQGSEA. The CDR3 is CSVEQGGWNTGELFF.

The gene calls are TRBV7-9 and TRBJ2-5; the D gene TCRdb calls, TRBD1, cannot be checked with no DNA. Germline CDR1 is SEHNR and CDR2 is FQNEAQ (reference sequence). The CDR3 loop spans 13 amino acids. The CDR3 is CASSFPAEETQYF.

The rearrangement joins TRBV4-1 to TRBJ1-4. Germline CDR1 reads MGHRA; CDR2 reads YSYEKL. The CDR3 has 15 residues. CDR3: CASSQDPGLNEKLFF.